This is a list of T cell receptor beta chains from one sample in a study of cytomegalovirus exposure and HLA in healthy donors. The data were produced by immunoSEQ multiplex PCR, yet TCRdb's version contains in-frame clones alone and is incomplete. There are 110,000 to 150,000 clones in the sample, with 0.96% held by the top ten. Sequencing was performed on PBMCs. The receptors derive from a male donor in good health and CMV-seronegative. The CDR3 runs from the conserved cysteine through the conserved F or W. The D gene is left open where the match is weak.

TRBJ2-7	TRBV30	.	TGTGCCTGGAGTAGCGGATTAAGCTCCTACGAGCAGTACTTC	CAWSSGLSSYEQYF
TRBJ1-2	TRBV15	TRBD1	TGTGCCACCAGCCTACCCGGGACAGATAAGGACTATGGCTACACCTTC	CATSLPGTDKDYGYTF
TRBJ1-1	TRBV5-1	.	TGCGCCAGCAGCGAGGGACTAAACACTGAAGCTTTCTTT	CASSEGLNTEAFF
TRBJ2-3	TRBV2	TRBD2	TGTGCCAGCAGCTGGGAGGATATCCAAACTAGCGGGGGCACAGATACGCAGTATTTT	CASSWEDIQTSGGTDTQYF
TRBJ2-1	TRBV6-6	.	TGTGCCAGCAGTCGCTACAGGGAGCTAAACAATGAGCAGTTCTTC	CASSRYRELNNEQFF
TRBJ2-6	TRBV11-3	.	TGTGCCAGCAGTCTCTCTGGGGCCAACGTCCTGACTTTC	CASSLSGANVLTF
TRBJ1-3	TRBV7-6	.	TGTGCCAGCAGCCACCGGGACATCCACATGGAGTTT	CASSHRDIHMEF
TRBJ1-2	TRBV13	.	TGTGCCAGCAGCTCCGGGACTACCTATGGCTACACCTTC	CASSSGTTYGYTF
TRBJ2-1	TRBV18	.	TGTGCCAGCTCAAGCATGTCCTATACCTCCTACAATGAGCAGTTCTTC	CASSSMSYTSYNEQFF
TRBJ2-7	TRBV30	.	TGTGCCTGGACCAATATACAGGGTTTCAACGAGCAGTACTTC	CAWTNIQGFNEQYF
TRBJ1-5	TRBV6-6	TRBD1	TGTGCCAGCAGTTTCACAGGGGCCTCTAGCAATCAGCCCCAGCATTTT	CASSFTGASSNQPQHF
TRBJ1-6	TRBV28	.	TGTGCCAGCAGCCTAGCCTATAATTCACCCCTCCACTTT	CASSLAYNSPLHF
TRBJ1-1	TRBV15	.	TGTGCCACCAGCAGAGATCCCTCTGCCTTGAGCACTGAAGCTTTCTTT	CATSRDPSALSTEAFF
TRBJ1-5	TRBV21-1	.	TGTGCCAGCAGCAAAGCGAGACAGGGACGGAATCAGCCCCAGCATTTT	CASSKARQGRNQPQHF
TRBJ1-5	TRBV28	.	TGTGCCAGCAGTTCCGAGGAGGAGCCCCAGCATTTT	CASSSEEEPQHF
TRBJ1-5	TRBV15	.	TGTGCCACCAGCAGAGACAGGGGAGGGGAGCCCCAGCATTTT	CATSRDRGGEPQHF
TRBJ1-5	TRBV14	TRBD1	TGTGCCAGCAGCGTTCAGGGGGTAAATCAGCCCCAGCATTTT	CASSVQGVNQPQHF
TRBJ1-3	TRBV6-5	TRBD1	TGTGCCAGCAGACCGGACAGGGGAGCGGGAAACACCATATATTTT	CASRPDRGAGNTIYF
TRBJ2-3	TRBV4-2	TRBD2	TGTGCCAGCAGCCAAGACCCAGCGGGGTTTAGTGATACGCAGTATTTT	CASSQDPAGFSDTQYF
TRBJ1-2	TRBV28	.	TGTGCCAGCAGTTTCGGGGATGGCTACACCTTC	CASSFGDGYTF
TRBJ2-7	TRBV19	.	TGTGCCAGTAGTGCTGAGCGGCTCCTCTCCTACGAGCAGTACTTC	CASSAERLLSYEQYF
TRBJ1-2	TRBV4-3	TRBD1	TGCGCCAGCAGCCAAGATCTTGGGACAGGGAACTATGGCTACACCTTC	CASSQDLGTGNYGYTF
TRBJ1-2	TRBV5-5	.	TGTGCCAGCAGCTCTGACGGGAATAATGTCTATGGCTACACCTTC	CASSSDGNNVYGYTF
TRBJ2-4	TRBV6-5	.	TGTGCCTCCAACGCGGGCAGCGAAAACATTCAGTACTTC	CASNAGSENIQYF
TRBJ2-7	TRBV30	TRBD1	TGTGCCTGGAGTGTATCGGTAGAAGGGGGCTTCGACTACGAGCAGTACTTC	CAWSVSVEGGFDYEQYF
TRBJ1-1	TRBV5-6	.	TGTGCCAGCAGCTCCTCGGGCACTGAAGCTTTCTTT	CASSSSGTEAFF
TRBJ2-7	TRBV27	TRBD2	TGTGCCAGCAGTTTGTCGGGACTAGCGGGAGGTGAGCAGTACTTC	CASSLSGLAGGEQYF
TRBJ2-7	TRBV23-1	.	TGCGCCAGCAGTCACCGTTCCTACGAGCAGTACTTC	CASSHRSYEQYF
TRBJ1-2	TRBV25-1	.	TGTGCCAGCAGTGTTCCCGGGTCAGAAGGCTACACCTTC	CASSVPGSEGYTF
TRBJ2-7	TRBV6-1	.	TGTGCCAGCGGACGGGGGGCGTCCCCAGGCTACGAGCAGTACTTC	CASGRGASPGYEQYF
TRBJ2-7	TRBV6-5	TRBD2	TGTGCCAGCAGTAGCGGGGGGACCTACGAGCAGTACTTC	CASSSGGTYEQYF
TRBJ1-4	TRBV6-5	.	TGTGCCAGCAGGCCCTCCGGGGGGGCGAATGAAAAACTGTTTTTT	CASRPSGGANEKLFF
TRBJ2-3	TRBV5-1	TRBD1	TGCGCCAGCAGAGGGGGCGCAGATACGCAGTATTTT	CASRGGADTQYF
TRBJ2-7	TRBV28	.	TGTGCCAGCAGCCCCAACTACGAGCAGTACTTC	CASSPNYEQYF
TRBJ1-2	TRBV2	.	TGTGCCAGCAGTGAGCAGGGGACGTGGGGCTACACCTTC	CASSEQGTWGYTF
TRBJ2-1	TRBV6-5	.	TGTGCCAGCAGTCGGACTCGCCCCTACAATGAGCAGTTCTTC	CASSRTRPYNEQFF
TRBJ1-1	TRBV19	.	TGTGCCAGTAGTCCTCTGGCCTACGGGAGGGGGAACACTGAAGCTTTCTTT	CASSPLAYGRGNTEAFF
TRBJ2-7	TRBV6-5	TRBD1	TGTGCCAGCAGACGTTCCGGGACAGGGGGCTACGAGCAGTACTTC	CASRRSGTGGYEQYF
TRBJ2-7	TRBV6-6	TRBD1	TGTGCCAGCAGTTACTCGACGCCGGGACAGGGTTACGAGCAGTACTTC	CASSYSTPGQGYEQYF
TRBJ2-7	TRBV19	TRBD2	TGTGCCAGTAGCCCGGGACTAGCGGGGCCCGAGCAGTACTTC	CASSPGLAGPEQYF
TRBJ2-1	TRBV19	TRBD2	TGTGCCAGTAGTACCCTAGCGGGAGGAAGCTCCTACAATGAGCAGTTCTTC	CASSTLAGGSSYNEQFF